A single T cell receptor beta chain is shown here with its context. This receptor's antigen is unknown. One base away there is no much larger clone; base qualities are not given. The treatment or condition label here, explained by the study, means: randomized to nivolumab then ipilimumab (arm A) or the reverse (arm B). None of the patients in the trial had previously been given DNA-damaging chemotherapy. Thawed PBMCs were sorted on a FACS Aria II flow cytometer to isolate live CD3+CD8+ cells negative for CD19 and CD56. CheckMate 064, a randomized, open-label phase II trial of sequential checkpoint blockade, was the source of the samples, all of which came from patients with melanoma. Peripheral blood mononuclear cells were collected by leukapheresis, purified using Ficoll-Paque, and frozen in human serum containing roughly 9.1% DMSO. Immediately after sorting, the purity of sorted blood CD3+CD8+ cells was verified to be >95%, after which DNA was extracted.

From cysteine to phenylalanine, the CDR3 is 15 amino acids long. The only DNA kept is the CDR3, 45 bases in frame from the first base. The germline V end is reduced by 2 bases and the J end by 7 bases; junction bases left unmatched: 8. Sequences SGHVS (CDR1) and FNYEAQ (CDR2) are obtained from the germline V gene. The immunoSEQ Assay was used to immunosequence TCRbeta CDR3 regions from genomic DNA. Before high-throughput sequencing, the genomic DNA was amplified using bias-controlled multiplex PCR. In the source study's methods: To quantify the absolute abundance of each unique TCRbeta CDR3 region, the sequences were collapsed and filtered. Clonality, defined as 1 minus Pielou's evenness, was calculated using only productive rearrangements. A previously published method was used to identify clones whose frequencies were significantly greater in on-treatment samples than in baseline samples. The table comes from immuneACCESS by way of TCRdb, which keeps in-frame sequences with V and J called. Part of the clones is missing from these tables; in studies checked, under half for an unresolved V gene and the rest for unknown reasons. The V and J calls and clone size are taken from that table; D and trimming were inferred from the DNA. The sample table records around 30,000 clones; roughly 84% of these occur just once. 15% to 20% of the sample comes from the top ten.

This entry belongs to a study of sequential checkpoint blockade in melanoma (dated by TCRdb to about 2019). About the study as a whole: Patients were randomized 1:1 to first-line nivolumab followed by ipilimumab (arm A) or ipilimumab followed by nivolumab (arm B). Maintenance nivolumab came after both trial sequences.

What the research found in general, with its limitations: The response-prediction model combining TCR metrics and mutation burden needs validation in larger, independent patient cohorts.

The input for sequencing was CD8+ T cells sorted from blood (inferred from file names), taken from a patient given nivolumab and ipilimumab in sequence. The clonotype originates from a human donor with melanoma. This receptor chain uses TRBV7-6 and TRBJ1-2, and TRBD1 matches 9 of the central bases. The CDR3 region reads CASSLFGTGYPGYTF. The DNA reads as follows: TGTGCCAGCAGCTTATTTGGGACAGGGTATCCTGGCTACACCTTC. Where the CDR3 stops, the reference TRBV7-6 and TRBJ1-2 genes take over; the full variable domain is GAGVSQSPRYKVTKRGQDVALRCDPISGHVSLYWYRQALGQGPEFLTYFNYEAQQDKSGLPNDRFSAERPEGSISTLTIQRTEQRDSAMYRCASSLFGTGYPGYTFGSGTRLTVV.